The 14 T cell receptor beta chains presented below share a single source sample, sequenced in a study of Ad26.COV2.S vaccination and SARS-CoV-2 variants. Clones were sequenced by immunoSEQ multiplex PCR, and TCRdb holds only the in-frame ones, with some missing. The table has 350,000 to 400,000 clones, 75% to 90% seen once. Treatment denoted: over 15 received Ad26.COV2.S at low or high dose, single or two shots; a few received placebo; per-sample allocation not given. The samples date from day 63 after the first vaccine or placebo injection. Here the sequenced sample was peripheral blood, taken in a trial of Ad26.COV2.S vaccine versus placebo. The receptors derive from a person between 18 and 65 years old who received the Ad26.COV2.S COVID-19 vaccine or a placebo.

This clone was found many times. The V and J genes are TRBV3-1 (or the pseudogene TRBV3-2) and TRBJ1-2; no reliable D call. V lost 0 bases and J lost 5, with 7 bases in between. This CDR3 is built from 13 residues. Germline CDR1 reads LGHDT; CDR2 reads YNNKEL (reference sequence). CDR3 in amino acids: CASSQDVWYGYTF. Written as DNA, the CDR3 is TGTGCCAGCAGCCAAGATGTCTGGTATGGCTACACCTTC.

The V call is TRBV18, the J call TRBJ1-4; TRBD1 agrees at 7 bases. The CDR3 sequence is 14 residues long. CDR1 and CDR2 from the germline V gene are KGHSH and LQKENI. Trimming removed 8 bases from V and 3 bases from J; junction bases left unmatched: 6. CDR3 nucleotides: TGTGCCAGCGCCTCACAGGGGTCTAATGAAAAACTGTTTTTT. Protein sequence: CASASQGSNEKLFF.

J is TRBJ2-2 and V is TRBV10-3; TRBD2 matches 12 bases. Germline V lookup: CDR1 ENHRY, CDR2 SYGVKD. The CDR3 spans 15 residues. The V gene end was trimmed by 7 bases and the J gene end by 3 bases; junction bases not matched to a gene: 3. The CDR3 nucleotides read TGTGCCATCACCGGACTAGCGGGGCACACCGGGGAGCTGTTTTTT. The encoded protein is CAITGLAGHTGELFF.

This chain uses TRBV14 with TRBJ2-1; the D gene is possibly TRBD1 (6 bases). V was trimmed by 5 bases and J by 6 bases, leaving 23 bases between them. In germline, CDR1 is SGHDN, CDR2 FVKESK. This CDR3 has 17 amino acids. In DNA form, the CDR3 reads TGTGCCAGCAGCACCCGGGGACACCGGGACGGCAGCAATGAGCAGTTCTTC. Translated, it gives CASSTRGHRDGSNEQFF.

The chain recombines TRBV30 with TRBJ2-5; no firm D call. This CDR3 has 13 amino acids. Germline V lookup: CDR1 GTSNPN, CDR2 SVGIG (reference sequence). Trimming cost V 1 base and J 8 bases, with 14 bases left between them. This CDR3 reads CAWSDGIGGTQYF. The CDR3 DNA follows: TGTGCCTGGAGTGATGGAATAGGTGGCACCCAGTACTTC.

The chain combines TRBV4-2 with TRBJ2-6; possibly TRBD1 for D (6 bases). Between the trimmed V and J ends, which lost 1 base and 2 bases, there was a span of 12 bases. Per the germline V gene, CDR1 is LGHNA and CDR2 is YNFKEQ. This CDR3 region has 17 residues. CDR3 sequence (DNA): TGTGCCAGCAGCCAAGGTGTGGGGGCGGCTGGGGCCAACGTCCTGACTTTC. It encodes CASSQGVGAAGANVLTF.

V and J are TRBV28 and TRBJ1-5; D remains unclear. V shed 3 bases and J shed 6 bases, with 9 bases lying between them. This CDR3 is 13 amino acids long. CDR1 and CDR2 (germline): MDHEN, SYDVKM. The CDR3 loop is CASSLINSQPQHF. The CDR3 region has the DNA TGTGCCAGCAGTTTGATAAATAGTCAGCCCCAGCATTTT. The full variable domain, its missing parts supplied by reference TRBV28 and TRBJ1-5, is DVKVTQSSRYLVKRTGEKVFLECVQDMDHENMFWYRQDPGLGLRLIYFSYDVKMKEKGDIPEGYSVSREKKERFSLILESASTNQTSMYLCASSLINSQPQHFGDGTRLSIL.

The chain employs TRBV19 and TRBJ2-5, with D possibly being TRBD1 or TRBD2 (5 bases each). CDR3 size: 16 residues. With 1 base removed from V and 5 bases from J, the gap between germline ends came to 17 bases. Germline-derived CDR1 and CDR2 are LNHDA and SQIVND (reference sequence). The CDR3 region has the DNA TGTGCCAGTAGTATAGGTGGACACATCTCGGGGGAGACCCAGTACTTC. Translation: CASSIGGHISGETQYF. The full variable domain, its missing parts supplied by reference TRBV19 and TRBJ2-5, is DGGITQSPKYLFRKEGQNVTLSCEQNLNHDAMYWYRQDPGQGLRLIYYSQIVNDFQKGDIAEGYSVSREKKESFPLTVTSAQKNPTAFYLCASSIGGHISGETQYFGPGTRLLVL.

The chain is built from TRBV28 and TRBJ2-7, with D perhaps given as TRBD1 or TRBD2 (5 bases each). Germline V CDR1 and CDR2: MDHEN, SYDVKM. The CDR3 contains 18 residues. The V gene lost 3 bases and the J gene lost 4 bases, with 25 bases spanning the gap. The CDR3 spells CASSFLPGRGGGWYEQYF. The DNA for the CDR3 is TGTGCCAGCAGTTTCCTCCCGGGGCGCGGTGGGGGATGGTACGAGCAGTACTTC.

V and J are TRBV7-3 and TRBJ2-2; D may match TRBD1 or TRBD2 (5 bases each). The germline gives CDR1 SGHTA, CDR2 FQGTGA. V lost 1 base, J lost 6 bases, and 9 bases lay in between. This CDR3 has 14 amino acids. CDR3: CASSLRGLAGELFF. Here the CDR3 DNA reads TGTGCCAGCAGCTTAAGGGGGTTGGCCGGGGAGCTGTTTTTT.

The gene calls are TRBV5-6 and TRBJ2-6; no clear D gene. Germline CDR1 is SGHDT and CDR2 is YYEEEE. This CDR3 has 16 residues. The V and J ends lost 4 bases and 0 bases respectively, with 11 bases between them. The CDR3 sequence is CASSLLSDSGANVLTF. Here the CDR3 DNA reads TGTGCCAGCAGCCTCCTGAGCGACTCTGGGGCCAACGTCCTGACTTTC. The whole variable domain, filled in from reference TRBV5-6 and TRBJ2-6, reads DAGVTQSPTHLIKTRGQQVTLRCSPKSGHDTVSWYQQALGQGPQFIFQYYEEEERQRGNFPDRFSGHQFPNYSSELNVNALLLGDSALYLCASSLLSDSGANVLTFGAGSRLTVL.

The chain links TRBV9 to TRBJ2-2; perhaps TRBD1 as D (6 bases). The V end was cut by 4 bases, the J end by 6 bases, with 19 bases between. This CDR3 spans 16 amino acids. CDR1 is SGDLS, CDR2 YYNGEE, per germline. The CDR3 DNA reads as TGTGCCAGCAGCCCCCACAGGGCGTTCGTGGCCGGGGAGCTGTTTTTT. It translates to CASSPHRAFVAGELFF.

The V gene is TRBV19, the J gene TRBJ2-4, with a tentative D call TRBD2 (5 bases). Germline CDR1 reads LNHDA; CDR2 reads SQIVND (reference sequence). V lost 5 bases to trimming and J lost 2 bases, with 22 bases between them. The CDR3 extends over 18 amino acids. The CDR3 sequence is CASSAGPRGSGPKNIQYF. The CDR3 nucleotides are TGTGCCAGTAGTGCTGGCCCCCGTGGGAGTGGGCCCAAAAACATTCAGTACTTC.

The gene calls are TRBV2 and TRBJ2-5; TRBD1 aligns across 8 bases. Losses at the gene ends were 6 bases for V and 4 bases for J; bases not matched to a gene: 1. This CDR3 region has 12 residues. CDR1 and CDR2 from the germline V gene are SNHLY and FYNNEI. The CDR3 DNA is TGTGCCAGCAGACAGGGGGGAGAGACCCAGTACTTC. Its protein is CASRQGGETQYF.